This is a list of T cell receptor beta chains from one sample in a study of regulatory T cells in long-lasting Graves disease. TCRdb reanalysed the multiplex PCR reads using MiXCR and keeps one entry per CDR3 protein. This table holds about 470,000 distinct CDR3 sequences, under 25% found once. The starting material was peripheral blood mononuclear cells (PBMCs), obtained when the disease was refractory, from a patient treated with antithyroid drugs. The receptor source for this set is a female donor with Graves disease. The CDR3 runs from the conserved cysteine through the conserved F or W. D genes are given only for firm matches. Clone size is stated in some rows and not others, as once, few, many or a class when expanded.

v_call	d_call	j_call	clone_size	cdr3_length	cdr3_nt	cdr3_aa
TRBV7-2	NA	TRBJ1-1	many	14	TGTGCCAGCAGCGCCAGCGGGGGATGGACTGAAGCTTTCTTT	CASSASGGWTEAFF
TRBV18	NA	TRBJ2-5	few	14	TGTGCCAGCTCACCAGGGGCAGATCAAGAGACCCAGTACTTC	CASSPGADQETQYF
TRBV20-1	TRBD2	TRBJ2-5	few	14	TGCAGTGCTAGAGTCGGCGGGGGGACAGAGACCCAGTACTTC	CSARVGGGTETQYF
TRBV27	NA	TRBJ1-2	NA	14	TGTGCCAGCACCTCGGGGACGGATAACTATGGCTACACCTTC	CASTSGTDNYGYTF
TRBV29-1	NA	TRBJ1-2	few	11	TGCAGCGTTGAGGTCGGAAGGAGGGCCAACTTC	CSVEVGRRANF
TRBV12-3/TRBV12-4	NA	TRBJ2-7	few	14	TGTGCCAGCAGTCCCCAGGGTCTCCCCTACGAGCAGTACTTC	CASSPQGLPYEQYF
TRBV12-3/TRBV12-4	TRBD1	TRBJ1-5	few	14	TGTGCCAGCAGCACCAGACAGGGTAATCAGCCCCAGCATTTT	CASSTRQGNQPQHF
TRBV28	TRBD1	TRBJ2-1	NA	16	TGTGCCAGCAGTCCGGGACAGGTTTTGGCCTACAATGAGCAGTTCTTC	CASSPGQVLAYNEQFF
TRBV29-1	NA	TRBJ1-1	NA	13	TGCAGCGTCCTACAGGGAGGTGGCACTGAAGCTTTCTTT	CSVLQGGGTEAFF
TRBV6-1	TRBD2	TRBJ2-4	many	16	TGTGCCAGCAGATCCCGGACTAGCGGGAGTAGAGACATTCAGTACTTC	CASRSRTSGSRDIQYF
TRBV7-9	NA	TRBJ1-1	NA	17	TGTGCCAGCAGCTTAGCGGGCACAGGGAACGTGAACACTGAAGCTTTCTTT	CASSLAGTGNVNTEAFF
TRBV20-1	TRBD1	TRBJ2-5	NA	15	TGCAGTGCCACAGACAGGGGGAGTTGGAAGGAGACCCAGTACTTC	CSATDRGSWKETQYF
TRBV6-5	NA	TRBJ2-2	few	13	TGTGCCAGCAGTTTCCGACCTACCGGGGAGCTGTTTTTT	CASSFRPTGELFF
TRBV28	NA	TRBJ2-5	many	19	TGTGCCAGCAGTTTAAGGTCGTTAGGGGGGACCAGACCGGCAGAGACCCAGTACTTC	CASSLRSLGGTRPAETQYF
TRBV2	TRBD1	TRBJ1-3	many	13	TGTGCCAGCAGCGGACAGGGTTTCAACACCATATATTTT	CASSGQGFNTIYF
TRBV20-1	NA	TRBJ2-7	NA	14	TGCAGTGCTCCTAGCGGGCAGGGGGTCGACGAGCAGTACTTC	CSAPSGQGVDEQYF
TRBV28	NA	TRBJ1-5	many	18	TGTGCCAGCAGTTTAATTCGCCCGCTGTTACTTAGCAATCAGCCCCAGCATTTT	CASSLIRPLLLSNQPQHF
TRBV2	NA	TRBJ2-7	few	14	TGTGCCAGCAGACGGGCAGCTAGCTCCCACGAGCAGTACTTC	CASRRAASSHEQYF
TRBV6-5	NA	TRBJ1-2	NA	13	TGTGCCAGCAGTTACCCAGGGTTTTATGGCTACACCTTC	CASSYPGFYGYTF
TRBV5-1	TRBD1	TRBJ2-5	few	16	TGCGCCAGCAGCCTTAGCCCCGGGACAGGGCAAGAGACCCAGTACTTC	CASSLSPGTGQETQYF
TRBV7-8	TRBD1	TRBJ1-6	NA	19	TGTGCCAGCAGTTCGCCCCGGGACAGGGGAGCCATAGGGGGTTCACCCCTCCACTTT	CASSSPRDRGAIGGSPLHF
TRBV2	NA	TRBJ1-2	many	12	TGTGCCAGCAGTAAAACGGGGCCTGGCTACACCTTC	CASSKTGPGYTF
TRBV20-1	TRBD1	TRBJ2-5	NA	15	TGCAGTGCCCCCGGGACAGGGGCCCTCGGGGAGACCCAGTACTTC	CSAPGTGALGETQYF
TRBV7-9	NA	TRBJ1-4	many	13	TGTGCCAGCACGTCCAAGACTGGGGAAAAACTGTTTTTT	CASTSKTGEKLFF